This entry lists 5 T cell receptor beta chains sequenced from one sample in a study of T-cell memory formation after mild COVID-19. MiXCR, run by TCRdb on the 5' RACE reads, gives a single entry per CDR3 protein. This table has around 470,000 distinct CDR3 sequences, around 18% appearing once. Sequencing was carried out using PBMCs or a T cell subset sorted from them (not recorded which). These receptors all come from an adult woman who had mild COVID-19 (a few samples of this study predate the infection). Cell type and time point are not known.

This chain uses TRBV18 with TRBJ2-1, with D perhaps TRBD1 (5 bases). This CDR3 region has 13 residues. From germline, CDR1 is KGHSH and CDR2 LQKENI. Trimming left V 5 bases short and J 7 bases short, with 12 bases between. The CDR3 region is CASSSKGSNEQFF. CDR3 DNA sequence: TGTGCCAGCTCATCCAAGGGGTCGAATGAGCAGTTCTTC.

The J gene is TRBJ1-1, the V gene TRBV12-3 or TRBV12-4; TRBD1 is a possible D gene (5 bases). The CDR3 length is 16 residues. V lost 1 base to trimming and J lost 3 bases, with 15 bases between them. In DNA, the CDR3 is TGTGCCAGCAGTTTAGAGGGCAGGGTACCGTACACTGAAGCTTTCTTT. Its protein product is CASSLEGRVPYTEAFF.

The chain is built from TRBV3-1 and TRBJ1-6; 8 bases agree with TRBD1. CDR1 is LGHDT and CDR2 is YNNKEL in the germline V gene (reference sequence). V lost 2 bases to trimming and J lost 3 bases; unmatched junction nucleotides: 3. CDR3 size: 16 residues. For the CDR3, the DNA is TGTGCCAGCAGCCAAACAGACAGGGGCTATAATTCACCCCTCCACTTT. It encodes CASSQTDRGYNSPLHF.

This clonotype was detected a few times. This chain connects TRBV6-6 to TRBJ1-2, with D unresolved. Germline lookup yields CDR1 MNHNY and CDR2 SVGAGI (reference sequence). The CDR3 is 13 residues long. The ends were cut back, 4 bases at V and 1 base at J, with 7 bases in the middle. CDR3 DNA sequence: TGTGCCAGCAGTTCCGGGTTTAACTATGGCTACACCTTC. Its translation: CASSSGFNYGYTF.

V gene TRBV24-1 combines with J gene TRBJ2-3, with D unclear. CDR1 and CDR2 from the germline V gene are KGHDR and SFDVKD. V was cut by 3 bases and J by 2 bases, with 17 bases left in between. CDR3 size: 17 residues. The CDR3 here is CATSDNPVRQPTDTQYF. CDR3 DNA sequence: TGTGCCACCAGTGATAATCCGGTTAGGCAGCCCACAGATACGCAGTATTTT.